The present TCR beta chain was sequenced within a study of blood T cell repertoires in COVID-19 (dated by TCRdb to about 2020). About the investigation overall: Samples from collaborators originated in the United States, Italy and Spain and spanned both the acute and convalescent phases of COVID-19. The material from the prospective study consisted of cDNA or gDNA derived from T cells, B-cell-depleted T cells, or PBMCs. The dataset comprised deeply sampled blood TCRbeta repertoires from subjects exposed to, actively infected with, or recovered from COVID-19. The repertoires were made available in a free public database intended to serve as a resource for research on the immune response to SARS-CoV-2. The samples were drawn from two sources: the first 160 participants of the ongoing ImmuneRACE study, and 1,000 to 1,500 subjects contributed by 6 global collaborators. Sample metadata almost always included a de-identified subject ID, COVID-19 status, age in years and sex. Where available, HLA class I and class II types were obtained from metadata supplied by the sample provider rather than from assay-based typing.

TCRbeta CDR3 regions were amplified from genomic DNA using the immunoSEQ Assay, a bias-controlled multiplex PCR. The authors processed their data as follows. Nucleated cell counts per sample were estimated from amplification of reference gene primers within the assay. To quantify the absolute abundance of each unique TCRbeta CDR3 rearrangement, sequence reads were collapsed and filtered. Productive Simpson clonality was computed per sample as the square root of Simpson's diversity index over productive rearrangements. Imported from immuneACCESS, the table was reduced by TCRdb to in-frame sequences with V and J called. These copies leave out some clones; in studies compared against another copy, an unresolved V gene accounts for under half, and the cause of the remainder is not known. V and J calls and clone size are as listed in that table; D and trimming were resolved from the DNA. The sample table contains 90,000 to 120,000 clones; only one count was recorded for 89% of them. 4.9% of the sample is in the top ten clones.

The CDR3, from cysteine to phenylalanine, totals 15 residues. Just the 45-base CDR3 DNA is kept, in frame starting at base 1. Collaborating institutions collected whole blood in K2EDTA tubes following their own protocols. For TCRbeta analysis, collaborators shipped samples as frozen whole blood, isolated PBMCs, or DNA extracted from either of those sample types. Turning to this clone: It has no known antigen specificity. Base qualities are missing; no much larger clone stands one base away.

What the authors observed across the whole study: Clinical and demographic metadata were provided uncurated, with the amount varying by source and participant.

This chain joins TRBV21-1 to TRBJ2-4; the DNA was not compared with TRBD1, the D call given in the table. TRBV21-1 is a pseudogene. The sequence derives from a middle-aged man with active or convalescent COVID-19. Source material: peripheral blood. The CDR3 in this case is CASSKAQGGKNIQYF. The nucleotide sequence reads TGTGCCAGCAGCAAAGCGCAGGGGGGCAAAAACATTCAGTACTTC.